This TCR beta chain was captured by sequencing in a study of blood T cell repertoires in COVID-19. The overall study: Material from acute and convalescent COVID-19 was sourced from the United States, Italy and Spain. In each case, the material was cDNA or gDNA derived from T cells, B-cell-depleted T cells, or PBMCs.

The junction had 12 bases not matched to a gene; V was cut back by 5 bases and J by 11 bases. CDR1 is MDHEN, CDR2 SYDVKM, per germline. The length of the CDR3 is 14 residues. Authors' analysis steps: Estimation of nucleated cell counts relied on the amplification of reference gene primers. Generated by immunoSEQ multiplex PCR, the TCRdb table keeps only in-frame clones and is missing some. That table gives V, J and clone size, and the DNA gave D and trimming. Of some 130,000 clones detected, about 70% appear once; the ten largest clones hold 1.9%. Sequences were obtained from peripheral blood. The clonotype originates from a woman aged 70-85 years with acute or convalescent COVID-19. V and J are TRBV28 and TRBJ1-5; TRBD1 matches 7 bases. CDR3 nucleotide sequence: TGTGCCAGCAGTATCACAGGGGCCTCCGGGGCCCAGCATTTT. Translation gives CASSITGASGAQHF.